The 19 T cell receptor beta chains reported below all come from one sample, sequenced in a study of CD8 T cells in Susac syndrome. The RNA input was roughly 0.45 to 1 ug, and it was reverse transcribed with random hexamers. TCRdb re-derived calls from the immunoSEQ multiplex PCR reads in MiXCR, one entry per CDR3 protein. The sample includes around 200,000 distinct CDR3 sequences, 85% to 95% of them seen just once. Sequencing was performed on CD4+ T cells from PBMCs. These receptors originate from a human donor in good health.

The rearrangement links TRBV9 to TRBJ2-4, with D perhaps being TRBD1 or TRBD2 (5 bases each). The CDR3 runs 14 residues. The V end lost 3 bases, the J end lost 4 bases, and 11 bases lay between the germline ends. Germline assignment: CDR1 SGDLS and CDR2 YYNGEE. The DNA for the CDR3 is TGTGCCAGCAGCGCAGAGGGGCGTAAAAACATTCAGTACTTC. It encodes CASSAEGRKNIQYF. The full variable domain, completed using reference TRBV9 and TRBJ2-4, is DSGVTQTPKHLITATGQRVTLRCSPRSGDLSVYWYQQSLDQGLQFLIQYYNGEERAKGNILERFSAQQFPDLHSELNLSSLELGDSALYFCASSAEGRKNIQYFGAGTRLSVL.

CDR3 loop: CASTPQSSTDTQYF. In DNA, the CDR3 is TGTGCCAGCACCCCACAGTCTAGCACAGATACGCAGTATTTT. V usage is TRBV7-9 and J usage is TRBJ2-3; D ambiguous. Germline lookup yields CDR1 SEHNR and CDR2 FQNEAQ (reference sequence). The CDR3 contains 14 residues. Trimming left V 7 bases short and J 0 bases short, with 11 bases between.

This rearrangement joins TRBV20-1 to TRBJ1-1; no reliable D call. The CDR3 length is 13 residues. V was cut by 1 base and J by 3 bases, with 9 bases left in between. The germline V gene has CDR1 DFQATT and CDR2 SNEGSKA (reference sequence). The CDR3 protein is CSARVNLHTEAFF. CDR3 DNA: TGCAGTGCTAGAGTGAATTTGCACACTGAAGCTTTCTTT.

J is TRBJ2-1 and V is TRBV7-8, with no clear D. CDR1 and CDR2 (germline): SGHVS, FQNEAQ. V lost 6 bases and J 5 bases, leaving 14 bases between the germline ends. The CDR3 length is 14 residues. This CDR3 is CASSHREADNEQFF. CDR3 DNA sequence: TGTGCCAGCAGTCACAGAGAGGCCGACAATGAGCAGTTCTTC. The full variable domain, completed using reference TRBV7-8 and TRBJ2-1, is GAGVSQSPRYKVAKRGQDVALRCDPISGHVSLFWYQQALGQGPEFLTYFQNEAQLDKSGLPSDRFFAERPEGSVSTLKIQRTQQEDSAVYLCASSHREADNEQFFGPGTRLTVL.

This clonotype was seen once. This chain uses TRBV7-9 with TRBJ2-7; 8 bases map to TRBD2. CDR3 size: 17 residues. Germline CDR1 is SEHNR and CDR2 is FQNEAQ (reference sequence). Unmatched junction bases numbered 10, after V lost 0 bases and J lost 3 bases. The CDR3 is CASSLAVGAGGLYEQYF. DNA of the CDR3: TGTGCCAGCAGCTTAGCAGTCGGTGCGGGGGGCCTCTACGAGCAGTACTTC.

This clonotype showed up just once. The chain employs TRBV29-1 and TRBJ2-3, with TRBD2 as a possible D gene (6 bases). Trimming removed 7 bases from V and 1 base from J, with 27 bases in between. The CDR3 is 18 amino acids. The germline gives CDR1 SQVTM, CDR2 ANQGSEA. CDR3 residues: CSARPSSALAWGTDTQYF. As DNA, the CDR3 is TGCAGCGCGCGCCCCTCTAGCGCCCTTGCTTGGGGCACAGATACGCAGTATTTT.

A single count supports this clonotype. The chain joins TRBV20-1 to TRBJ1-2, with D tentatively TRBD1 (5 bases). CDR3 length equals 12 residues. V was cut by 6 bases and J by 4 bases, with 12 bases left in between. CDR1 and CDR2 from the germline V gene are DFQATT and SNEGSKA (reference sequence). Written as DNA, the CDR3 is TGCAGTGCCCCCAGGGTAGGCTATGGCTACACCTTC. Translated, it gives CSAPRVGYGYTF.

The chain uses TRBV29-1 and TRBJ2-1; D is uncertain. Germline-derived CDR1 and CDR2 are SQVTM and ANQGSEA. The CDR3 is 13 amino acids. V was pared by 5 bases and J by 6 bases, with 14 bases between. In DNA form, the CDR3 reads TGCAGCGTTCCCCTCCTAGGCGGCAATGAGCAGTTCTTC. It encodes CSVPLLGGNEQFF.

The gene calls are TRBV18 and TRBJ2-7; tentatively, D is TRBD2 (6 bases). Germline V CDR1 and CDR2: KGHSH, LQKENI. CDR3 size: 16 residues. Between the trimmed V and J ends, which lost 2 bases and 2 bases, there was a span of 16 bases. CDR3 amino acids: CASSPRLEGRTYEQYF. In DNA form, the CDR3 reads TGTGCCAGCTCACCAAGGCTGGAGGGAAGGACCTACGAGCAGTACTTC. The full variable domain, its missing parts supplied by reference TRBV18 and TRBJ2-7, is NAGVMQNPRHLVRRRGQEARLRCSPMKGHSHVYWYRQLPEEGLKFMVYLQKENIIDESGMPKERFSAEFPKEGPSILRIQQVVRGDSAAYFCASSPRLEGRTYEQYFGPGTRLTVT.

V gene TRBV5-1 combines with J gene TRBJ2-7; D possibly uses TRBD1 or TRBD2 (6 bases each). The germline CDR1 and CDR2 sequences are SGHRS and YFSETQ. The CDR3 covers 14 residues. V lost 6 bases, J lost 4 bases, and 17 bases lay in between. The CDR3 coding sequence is TGCGCCAGCACCTTACCGGGGGCGGAGTACGAGCAGTACTTC. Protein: CASTLPGAEYEQYF.

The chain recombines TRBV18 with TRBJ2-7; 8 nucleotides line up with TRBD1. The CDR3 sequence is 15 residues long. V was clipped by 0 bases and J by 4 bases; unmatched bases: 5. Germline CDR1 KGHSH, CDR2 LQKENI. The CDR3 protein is CASSPPNRGRYEQYF. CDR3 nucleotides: TGTGCCAGCTCACCACCAAACAGGGGGAGGTACGAGCAGTACTTC.

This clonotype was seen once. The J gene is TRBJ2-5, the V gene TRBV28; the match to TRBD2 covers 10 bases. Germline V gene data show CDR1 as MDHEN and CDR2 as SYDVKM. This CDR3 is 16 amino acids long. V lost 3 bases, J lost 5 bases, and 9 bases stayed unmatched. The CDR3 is CASSLGGAGGYETQYF. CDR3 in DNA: TGTGCCAGCAGTTTGGGGGGAGCGGGAGGGTATGAGACCCAGTACTTC.

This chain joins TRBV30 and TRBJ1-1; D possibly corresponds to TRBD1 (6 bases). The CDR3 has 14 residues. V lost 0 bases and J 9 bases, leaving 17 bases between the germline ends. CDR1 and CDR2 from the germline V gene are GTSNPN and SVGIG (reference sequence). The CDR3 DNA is TGTGCCTGGAGTGTACAACTTGGTGGGGGCAAAGCTTTCTTT. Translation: CAWSVQLGGGKAFF.

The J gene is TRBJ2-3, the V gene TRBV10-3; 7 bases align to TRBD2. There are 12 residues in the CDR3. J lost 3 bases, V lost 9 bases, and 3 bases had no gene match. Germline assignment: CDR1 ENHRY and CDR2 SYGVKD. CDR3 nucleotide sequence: TGTGCCATGGGGGGAGGGACAGATACGCAGTATTTT. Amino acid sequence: CAMGGGTDTQYF.

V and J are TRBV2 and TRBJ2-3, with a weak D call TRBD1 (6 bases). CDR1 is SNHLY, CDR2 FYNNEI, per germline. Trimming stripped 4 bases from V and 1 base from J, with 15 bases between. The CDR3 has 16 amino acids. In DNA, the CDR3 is TGTGCCAGCAGTGTAAGGTGGGACATGCGCACAGATACGCAGTATTTT. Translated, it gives CASSVRWDMRTDTQYF.

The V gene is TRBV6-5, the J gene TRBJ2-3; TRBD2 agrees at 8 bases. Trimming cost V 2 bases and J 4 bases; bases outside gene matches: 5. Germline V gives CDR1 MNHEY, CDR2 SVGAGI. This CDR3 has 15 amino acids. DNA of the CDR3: TGTGCCAGCAGTTACGAAGCGGGAGCACCAGATACGCAGTATTTT. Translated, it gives CASSYEAGAPDTQYF.

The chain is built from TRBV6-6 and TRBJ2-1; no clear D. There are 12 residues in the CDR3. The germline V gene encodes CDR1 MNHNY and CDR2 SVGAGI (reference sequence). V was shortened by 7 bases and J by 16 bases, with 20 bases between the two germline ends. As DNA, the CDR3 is TGTGCCAGCACAGCCTATATAGAAGGTCTATTCTTC. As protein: CASTAYIEGLFF.

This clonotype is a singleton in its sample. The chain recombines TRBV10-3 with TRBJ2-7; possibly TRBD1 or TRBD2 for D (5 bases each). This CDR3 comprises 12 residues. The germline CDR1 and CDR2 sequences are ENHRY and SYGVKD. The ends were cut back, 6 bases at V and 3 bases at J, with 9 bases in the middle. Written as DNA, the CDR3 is TGTGCCATCAGCTGGGACGGCTACGAGCAGTACGTC. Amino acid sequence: CAISWDGYEQYV.

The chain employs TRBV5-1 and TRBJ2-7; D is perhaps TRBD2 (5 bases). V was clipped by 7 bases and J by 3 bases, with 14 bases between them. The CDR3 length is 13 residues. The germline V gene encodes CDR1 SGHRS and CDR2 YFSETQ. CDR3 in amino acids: CASGRDLYYEQYV. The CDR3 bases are TGCGCCAGCGGGAGAGATCTCTACTACGAGCAGTACGTC.